Presented here are 13 T cell receptor beta chains from one specimen sequenced in a study of vaccination effects on CD4 cells after COVID-19. Here immunoSEQ multiplex PCR was the method, and the copy in TCRdb shows in-frame clones only, minus some. The data show about 38,000 clones, around 70% seen once. ViraFEST expansion of antigen-specific CD4+ T cells with viral peptide pools preceded sequencing. Upon completion of around ten days in culture, CD4+ T cells were isolated. Vaccine recipients had no previous SARS-CoV-2 infection; their nucleocapsid antibodies were negative. No antigen has been assigned to these receptors. The sample was CD4+ T cells from PBMCs cultured with SARS-CoV-2 spike peptides, taken before COVID-19 vaccination. These receptors were taken from a human donor who received a COVID-19 vaccine.

V and J are TRBV7-8 and TRBJ2-1; 16 bases match TRBD2. Per germline, CDR1 SGHVS and CDR2 FQNEAQ. CDR3 size: 21 residues. V shed 5 bases and J 2 bases; nucleotides not matched to a gene: 15. For the CDR3, the DNA is TGTGCCAGCAGCCTCTTAACTGGGACTAGCGGGGGGGCGACCCCCTACAATGAGCAGTTCTTC. Protein: CASSLLTGTSGGATPYNEQFF.

Worth noting for this clone: A junction end diverges from the germline sequence, so it may reflect a read error. The J gene is TRBJ1-2, the V gene TRBV5-1; 10 nucleotides match TRBD1. This CDR3 comprises 15 residues. Germline V CDR1 and CDR2: SGHRS, YFSETQ. Here the CDR3 reads CASSRAGTGVDGYIF. The CDR3 DNA reads TGCGCCAGCAGCCGGGCCGGGACAGGGGTAGATGGCTACATCTTC.

The V call is TRBV19, the J call TRBJ1-2; 8 bases line up with TRBD1. The CDR3 loop spans 13 amino acids. Germline loops: CDR1 LNHDA, CDR2 SQIVND (reference sequence). J was trimmed by 7 bases and V by 4 bases; bases with no gene match: 5. The CDR3 DNA sequence: TGTGCCAGTAGTAACGGACAGGGAGGTGGCTACACCTTC. Its translation is CASSNGQGGGYTF.

This chain uses TRBV12-1 with TRBJ2-1; TRBD2, the D gene given by the table, was not confirmed from the DNA. TRBV12-1 counts as a pseudogene. The CDR3 totals 15 residues. CDR3 protein: CASSFQLARVHEQFF. The CDR3 coding sequence is TGTGCCAGCAGCTTTCAACTAGCTCGAGTCCATGAGCAGTTCTTC.

The chain has TRBV9 and TRBJ2-5; D uncertain. The CDR3 runs 14 residues. Germline assignment: CDR1 SGDLS and CDR2 YYNGEE. The V end was cut by 2 bases, the J end by 5 bases, with 13 bases between. CDR3 loop: CASSVTPGFETQYF. CDR3 DNA sequence: TGTGCCAGCAGCGTCACTCCAGGTTTTGAGACCCAGTACTTC.

The chain has TRBV6-2 or TRBV6-3 and TRBJ1-1; tentative D call: TRBD1 (5 bases). The germline V and J ends were trimmed by 0 bases and 0 bases, with 8 bases remaining between them. This CDR3 has 15 amino acids. Germline CDR1 is MNHEY and CDR2 is SVGEGT. CDR3 bases: TGTGCCAGCAGTTACTCGCGCAGGGTGAACACTGAAGCTTTCTTT. The encoded protein is CASSYSRRVNTEAFF.

The V gene is TRBV27, the J gene TRBJ1-6; D is uncertain. V lost 8 bases, J lost 8 bases, and 28 bases lay in between. Per germline, CDR1 MNHEY and CDR2 SMNVEV (reference sequence). The CDR3 consists of 18 residues. The CDR3 here is CASPNPPISEDPYSPLHF. CDR3 DNA sequence: TGTGCCAGCCCTAACCCTCCTATCTCGGAGGACCCTTATTCACCCCTCCACTTT.

This chain connects TRBV7-2 to TRBJ2-7; 10 bases agree with TRBD2. After removal of 3 bases from V and 4 bases from J, the junction contained 15 bases not matched to a gene. There are 18 residues in the CDR3. The V gene's germline CDR1 is SGHTA and CDR2 FQGNSA. CDR3 amino acids: CASSLGRSAGGRRYEQYF. In DNA, the CDR3 is TGTGCCAGCAGCTTGGGACGGTCAGCGGGGGGGCGTCGGTACGAGCAGTACTTC.

CDR3 DNA: TGTGCCAGCAGCCAAGCAGGGAACACTGAAGCTTTCTTT. Translating it yields CASSQAGNTEAFF. The chain combines TRBV6-5 with TRBJ1-1; no clear D gene. V was shortened by 6 bases and J by 1 base, with 9 bases between the two germline ends. The germline V gene has CDR1 MNHEY and CDR2 SVGAGI. This CDR3 spans 13 amino acids.

The chain combines TRBV29-1 with TRBJ2-5; weak D call: TRBD2 (5 bases). The V end was cut by 4 bases, the J end by 4 bases, with 13 bases between. The CDR3 runs 13 residues. Germline V gene sequence: CDR1 SQVTM, CDR2 ANQGSEA. This CDR3 is CSVVPGVGETQYF. The CDR3 bases are TGCAGCGTTGTCCCCGGGGTAGGAGAGACCCAGTACTTC.

The rearrangement links TRBV10-3 to TRBJ1-2; D uncertain. Per the germline V gene, CDR1 is ENHRY and CDR2 is SYGVKD. The CDR3 is 14 amino acids. Trimming cost V 10 bases and J 0 bases, with 15 bases left between them. The CDR3, as DNA: TGTGCCACCACCACCGACGGAACTAACTATGGCTACACCTTC. Translation: CATTTDGTNYGYTF.

The rearrangement joins TRBV5-6 to TRBJ2-7; the match to TRBD1 covers 8 bases. Germline CDR1 reads SGHDT; CDR2 reads YYEEEE. V was clipped by 4 bases and J by 3 bases; unmatched bases: 6. This CDR3 has 14 residues. The CDR3 coding sequence is TGTGCCAGCAGCCGTCGGGACAGGAACTACGAGCAGTACTTC. It codes for CASSRRDRNYEQYF.

The chain recombines TRBV18 with TRBJ2-7; 9 bases line up with TRBD2. The germline CDR1 and CDR2 sequences are KGHSH and LQKENI. CDR3 length: 17 residues. Losses at the gene ends were 3 bases for V and 2 bases for J; bases not matched to a gene: 11. The CDR3 DNA reads as TGTGCCAGCTCACCCCCAGGGCGGGGGGGGGAGGCCTACGAGCAGTACTTC. Protein: CASSPPGRGGEAYEQYF.